The 10 T cell receptor beta chains presented below share a single source sample, sequenced in a study of T cell responses to AZD1222 COVID-19 vaccine. TCRdb keeps only in-frame clones here, not all; method: immunoSEQ multiplex PCR. Seen here are fewer than 150,000 clones, roughly 88% observed once, and the top ten hold 4.5% to 6.5%. Here the sequenced sample was peripheral blood, taken 28 days after the second AZD1222 dose. The receptor set was obtained from an adult who received the AZD1222 COVID-19 vaccine.

This rearrangement joins TRBV9 to TRBJ2-3, with 13 bases matching TRBD2. The J segment lost 5 bases and the V segment lost 4 bases, leaving 19 bases of the junction unmatched. The CDR3 runs 20 residues. Germline values: CDR1 SGDLS, CDR2 YYNGEE. The CDR3 sequence: CASSPQPGLAGNGHVDTQYF. Here the CDR3 DNA reads TGTGCCAGCAGCCCCCAGCCGGGACTAGCGGGAAACGGTCATGTAGATACGCAGTATTTT. The complete variable domain, with remaining parts taken from reference TRBV9 and TRBJ2-3, reads DSGVTQTPKHLITATGQRVTLRCSPRSGDLSVYWYQQSLDQGLQFLIQYYNGEERAKGNILERFSAQQFPDLHSELNLSSLELGDSALYFCASSPQPGLAGNGHVDTQYFGPGTRLTVL.

The chain links TRBV9 to TRBJ2-2; no clear D. This CDR3 contains 14 residues. V was pared by 1 base and J by 1 base, with 5 bases between. Germline CDR1 reads SGDLS; CDR2 reads YYNGEE. The CDR3 sequence is CASSVIQNTGELFF. CDR3 coding DNA: TGTGCCAGCAGCGTAATCCAGAACACCGGGGAGCTGTTTTTT.

The V call is TRBV6-1, the J call TRBJ1-5, with 7 positions matching TRBD1. The germline CDR1 and CDR2 sequences are MNHNS and SASEGT. CDR3 size: 18 residues. V was pared by 0 bases and J by 3 bases, with 11 bases of the junction left unmatched. The CDR3 nucleotides read TGTGCCAGCAGTGAAGCACCCGGGACAGCGTCTTTCAATCAGCCCCAGCATTTT. Residues: CASSEAPGTASFNQPQHF.

CDR3 nucleotide sequence: TGTGCCACCAGACAGATGAATGGCTACACCTTC. It encodes CATRQMNGYTF. This chain connects TRBV15 to TRBJ1-2; unclear D gene. With 6 bases removed from V and 6 bases from J, the gap between germline ends came to 8 bases. The CDR3 loop spans 11 amino acids. The germline gives CDR1 LNHNV, CDR2 YYDKDF (reference sequence).

As to this clone: Other DNA sequences within the sample encode an identical CDR3. The chain joins TRBV18 to TRBJ1-2; unclear D gene. The CDR3 has 14 amino acids. CDR1 is KGHSH, CDR2 LQKENI, per germline. V shed 6 bases and J shed 3 bases, with 14 bases lying between them. Here the CDR3 DNA reads TGTGCCAGCTCCCCGCGCGGACCCGACTATGGCTACACCTTC. Residues: CASSPRGPDYGYTF.

This chain connects TRBV7-9 to TRBJ1-1; 11 bases match TRBD1. Germline trimming cut 5 bases from V and 4 bases from J; bases unmatched to any gene: 3. The CDR3 contains 14 residues. CDR1 is SEHNR, CDR2 FQNEAQ, per germline (reference sequence). CDR3 bases: TGTGCCAGCAGCACGGACAGGGGGCCCACTGAAGCTTTCTTT. Its translation: CASSTDRGPTEAFF.

In this sample, this clone turned up once. The chain is built from TRBV28 and TRBJ1-2; D is unclear. The CDR3 is 14 amino acids. V was pared by 8 bases and J by 4 bases, with 17 bases between. Germline-derived CDR1 and CDR2 are MDHEN and SYDVKM. DNA for the CDR3: TGTGCCAGCCAAACCGACCTGGGAGGCTATGGCTACACCTTC. Translating gives CASQTDLGGYGYTF.

This sequence joins TRBV6-1 and TRBJ1-2; 7 nucleotides line up with TRBD1. The CDR3 covers 14 residues. CDR1 is MNHNS and CDR2 is SASEGT in the germline V gene. The V and J ends lost 1 base and 4 bases, in that order; junction bases with no gene match: 3. CDR3 in DNA: TGTGCCAGCAGTGAAGTCCGGGACAGCTATGGCTACACCTTC. It translates to CASSEVRDSYGYTF.

This clone was found once. The chain is built from TRBV6-2 or TRBV6-3 and TRBJ1-5; no definite D call. CDR1 and CDR2 (germline): MNHEY, SVGEGT. This CDR3 has 16 residues. With 4 bases removed from V and 2 bases from J, the gap between germline ends came to 15 bases. The CDR3 loop is CASSFRWEVGNQPQHF. DNA for the CDR3: TGTGCCAGCAGTTTCCGGTGGGAAGTCGGCAATCAGCCCCAGCATTTT.

This clone was picked up a small number of times. The chain joins TRBV9 to TRBJ1-2; D is ambiguous. This CDR3 is 16 amino acids long. V lost 0 bases, J lost 7 bases, and 19 bases lay in between. Germline-derived CDR1 and CDR2 are SGDLS and YYNGEE. The CDR3 loop is CASSVGLGVGDFGYTF. The CDR3 DNA reads as TGTGCCAGCAGCGTAGGTTTGGGAGTGGGCGATTTTGGCTACACCTTC.